Sequencing of this T cell receptor beta chain was carried out in a study of PD-L1 blockade in urothelial cancer. Time point defined: pretreatment peripheral blood. The CDR3 loop spans 14 amino acids. V dropped 0 bases and J dropped 5 bases, with 10 bases sitting between them. Germline CDR1 and CDR2: MNHEY and SVGAGI. Clones were sequenced by immunoSEQ multiplex PCR, and TCRdb holds only the in-frame ones, with some missing. The sample includes about 80,000 clones, about 85% of them seen just once. V gene TRBV6-5 combines with J gene TRBJ2-5; D is unclear. This TCR was sampled from a man aged 35 to 55 with urothelial cancer. The starting material was PBMCs, obtained around atezolizumab (anti-PD-L1) treatment. In DNA form, the CDR3 reads TGTGCCAGCAGTTACTCGAAACTCGGGGAGACCCAGTACTTC. Residues: CASSYSKLGETQYF.